This TCR beta chain comes out of a study of shared clonotypes between healthy human individuals. Trimming cost V 10 bases and J 8 bases, with 17 bases left between them. The CDR3 is made up of 13 amino acids. The germline V gene encodes CDR1 SNHLY and CDR2 FYNNEI. Only Caucasian adults living in Nashville, Tennessee made up the donor group. A CD45RA+ naive subset and a CD45RA-negative memory subset were split from CD4+ cells. Authors' methods: ImmunoSEQ junction-only sequences lacked quality scores, so their filtering differed. Measured with immunoSEQ multiplex PCR; TCRdb has only the in-frame clones, and not every one. From that table come the V and J calls and clone size; the DNA was used to work out D and trimming. This table has about a million clones, 60% to 80% appearing once. This clone was seen just once.

The gene calls are TRBV2 and TRBJ1-4; D ambiguous. The TCR was taken from a man aged 18 to 29 in good health. Some clones in this sample may be carry-over from other donors' samples. What was sequenced was memory CD4+ T cells from PBMCs. Subset specified: CD45RA-negative fraction. CDR3 DNA sequence: TGTGCCACCAGACGGGGTTCTTGGGAAAAACTGTTTTTT. It yields the protein CATRRGSWEKLFF.